A single T cell receptor (beta chain) is shown here with its context. Here immunoSEQ multiplex PCR was the method, and the copy in TCRdb shows in-frame clones only, minus some. The table lists around 120,000 clones, roughly 80% of them singletons. This entry belongs to a study of blood T cell repertoires in COVID-19. V was clipped by 3 bases and J by 8 bases, with 7 bases between them. CDR1 and CDR2 from the germline V gene are SNHLY and FYNNEI. This CDR3 has 11 residues. This TCR derives from a man aged 50 to 59 with acute or convalescent COVID-19. The material sequenced was peripheral blood. V usage is TRBV2 and J usage is TRBJ1-1; D is ambiguous. CDR3 DNA sequence: TGTGCCAGCAGTGAGCGACAAGAAGCTTTCTTT. It codes for CASSERQEAFF.